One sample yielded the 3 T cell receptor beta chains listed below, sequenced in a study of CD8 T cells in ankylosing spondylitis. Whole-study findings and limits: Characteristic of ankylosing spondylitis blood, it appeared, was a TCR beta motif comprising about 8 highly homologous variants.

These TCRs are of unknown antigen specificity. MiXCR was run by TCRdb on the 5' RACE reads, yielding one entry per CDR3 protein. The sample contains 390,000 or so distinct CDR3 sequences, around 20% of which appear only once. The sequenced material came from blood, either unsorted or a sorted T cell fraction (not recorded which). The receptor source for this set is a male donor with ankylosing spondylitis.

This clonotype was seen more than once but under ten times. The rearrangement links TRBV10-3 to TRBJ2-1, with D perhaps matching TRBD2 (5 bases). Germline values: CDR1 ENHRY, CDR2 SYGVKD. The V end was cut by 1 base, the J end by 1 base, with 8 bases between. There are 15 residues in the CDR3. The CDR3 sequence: CAISEYSGSYNEQFF. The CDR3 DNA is TGTGCCATCAGTGAGTACAGCGGATCCTACAATGAGCAGTTCTTC.

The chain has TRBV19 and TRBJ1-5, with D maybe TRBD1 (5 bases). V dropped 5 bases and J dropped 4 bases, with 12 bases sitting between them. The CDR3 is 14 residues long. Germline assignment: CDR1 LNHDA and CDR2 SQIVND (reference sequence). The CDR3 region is CASSLRGRNQPQHF. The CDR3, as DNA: TGTGCCAGTAGTCTTAGGGGTAGGAATCAGCCCCAGCATTTT.

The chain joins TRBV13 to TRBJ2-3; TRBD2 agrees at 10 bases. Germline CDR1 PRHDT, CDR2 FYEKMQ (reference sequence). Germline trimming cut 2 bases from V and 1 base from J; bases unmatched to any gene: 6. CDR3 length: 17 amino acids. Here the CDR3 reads CASSLRSGTSGTDTQYF. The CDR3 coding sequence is TGTGCCAGCAGCTTACGCTCTGGGACTAGCGGCACAGATACGCAGTATTTT.